These 2 T cell receptor beta chains share one sample of origin, sequenced in a study of T cell changes during pregnancy in multiple sclerosis (dated by TCRdb to 2018 to 2020). Libraries were prepared through the immunoSEQ multiplex PCR assay. Sourced from immuneACCESS, this table was stored by TCRdb with only in-frame sequences that have V and J called. A share of the clones is absent; for the studies checked, an unresolved V gene accounts for under half, and the remainder has no known explanation. This sample holds under 110,000 clones; more than 80% were observed only once. Roughly 1.6% of the sample goes to the ten largest clones. Sequencing used peripheral blood, obtained before pregnancy. The receptor set was obtained from a female donor with multiple sclerosis, enrolled in a pregnancy study.

The gene calls are TRBV5-1 and TRBJ2-6, with D perhaps TRBD2 (6 bases). The V gene lost 0 bases and the J gene lost 1 base, with 8 bases spanning the gap. The CDR3 spans 16 residues. Germline lookup yields CDR1 SGHRS and CDR2 YFSETQ. CDR3 DNA sequence: TGCGCCAGCAGCTTGGGGGGGGTTTCTGGGGCCAACGTCCTGACTTTC. Its protein is CASSLGGVSGANVLTF. Full variable domain (missing parts from reference TRBV5-1 and TRBJ2-6): KAGVTQTPRYLIKTRGQQVTLSCSPISGHRSVSWYQQTPGQGLQFLFEYFSETQRNKGNFPGRFSGRQFSNSRSEMNVSTLELGDSALYLCASSLGGVSGANVLTFGAGSRLTVL.

CDR3 nucleotide sequence: TGTGCCAGTAGAGGAGATAGCGGGACAGATACGCAGTATTTT. This sequence encodes CASRGDSGTDTQYF. The chain employs TRBV19 and TRBJ2-3; 7 bases agree with TRBD2. Per the germline V gene, CDR1 is LNHDA and CDR2 is SQIVND (reference sequence). Germline trimming cut 6 bases from V and 3 bases from J; bases unmatched to any gene: 6. The CDR3 is made up of 14 amino acids.